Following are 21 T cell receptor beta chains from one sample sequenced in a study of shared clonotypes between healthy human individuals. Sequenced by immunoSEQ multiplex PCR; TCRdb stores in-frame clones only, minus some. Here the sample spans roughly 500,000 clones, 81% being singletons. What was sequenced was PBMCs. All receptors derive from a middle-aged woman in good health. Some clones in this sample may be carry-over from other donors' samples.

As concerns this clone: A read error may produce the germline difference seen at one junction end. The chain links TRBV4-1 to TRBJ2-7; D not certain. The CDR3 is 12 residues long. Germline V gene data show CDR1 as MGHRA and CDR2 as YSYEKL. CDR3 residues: CASSPGLYVQYF. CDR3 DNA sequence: TGCGCCAGCAGCCCTGGGCTTTACGTGCAGTACTTC.

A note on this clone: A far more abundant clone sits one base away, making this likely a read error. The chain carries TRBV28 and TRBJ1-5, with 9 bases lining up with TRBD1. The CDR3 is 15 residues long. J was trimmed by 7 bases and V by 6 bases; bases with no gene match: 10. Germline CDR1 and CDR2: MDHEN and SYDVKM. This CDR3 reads CASRLRGQGGQPQHF. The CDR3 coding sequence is TGTGCCAGCAGGTTACGGGGACAGGGTGGGCAGCCCCAGCATTTT.

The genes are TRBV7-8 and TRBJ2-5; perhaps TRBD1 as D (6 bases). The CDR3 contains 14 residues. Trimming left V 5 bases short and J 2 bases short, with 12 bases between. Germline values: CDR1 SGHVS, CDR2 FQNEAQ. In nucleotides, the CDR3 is TGTGCCAGCAGCCGGGGACATTTACAAGAGACCCAGTACTTC. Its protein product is CASSRGHLQETQYF.

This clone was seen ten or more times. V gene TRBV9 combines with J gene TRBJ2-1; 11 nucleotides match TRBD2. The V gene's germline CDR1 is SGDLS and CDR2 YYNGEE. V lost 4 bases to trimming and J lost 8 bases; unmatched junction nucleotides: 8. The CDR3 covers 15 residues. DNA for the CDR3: TGTGCCAGCAGCCCTCGGACTAGCGGGTCTTATGAGCAGTTCTTC. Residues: CASSPRTSGSYEQFF.

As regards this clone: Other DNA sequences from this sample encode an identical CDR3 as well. CDR3 nucleotide sequence: TGTGCCAGCAGTTGGAGCGGGACTAGCGGGTACGAGCAGTACTTC. Protein product: CASSWSGTSGYEQYF. This chain joins TRBV27 and TRBJ2-7; 12 bases fit TRBD2. The germline CDR1 and CDR2 sequences are MNHEY and SMNVEV (reference sequence). V was pared by 4 bases and J by 4 bases, with 5 bases of the junction left unmatched. This CDR3 comprises 15 residues.

CDR3 nucleotides: TGTGCCAGCAGCTCTACACGATCCGGGACAGCGAACACTGAAGCTTTCTTT. This translates into CASSSTRSGTANTEAFF. This chain uses TRBV11-2 with TRBJ1-1; 7 bases fit TRBD1. The CDR3 sequence is 17 residues long. Germline CDR1 reads SGHAT; CDR2 reads FQNNGV. J gave up 1 base and V 4 bases, and 12 bases lay outside the gene matches.

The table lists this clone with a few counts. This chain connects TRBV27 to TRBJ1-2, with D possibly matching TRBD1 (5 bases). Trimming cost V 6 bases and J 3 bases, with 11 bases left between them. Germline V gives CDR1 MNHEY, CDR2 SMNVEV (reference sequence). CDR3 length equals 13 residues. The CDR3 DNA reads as TGTGCCAGCAGCCGAGACAGCTACTATGGCTACACCTTC. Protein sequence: CASSRDSYYGYTF.

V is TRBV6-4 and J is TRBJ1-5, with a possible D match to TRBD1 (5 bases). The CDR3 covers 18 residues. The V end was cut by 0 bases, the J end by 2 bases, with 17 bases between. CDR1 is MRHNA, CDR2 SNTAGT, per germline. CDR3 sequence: CASSDSTASTRGNQPQHF. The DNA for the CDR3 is TGTGCCAGCAGTGACTCGACAGCCTCGACCCGAGGCAATCAGCCCCAGCATTTT.

The CDR3 here is CAINIAGGGTGELFF. The CDR3 region has the DNA TGTGCCATCAACATAGCGGGAGGTGGTACCGGGGAGCTGTTTTTT. The genes are TRBV10-3 and TRBJ2-2, with 10 bases matching TRBD2. After removal of 7 bases from V and 5 bases from J, the junction contained 7 bases not matched to a gene. Germline-derived CDR1 and CDR2 are ENHRY and SYGVKD. The CDR3 is made up of 15 amino acids.

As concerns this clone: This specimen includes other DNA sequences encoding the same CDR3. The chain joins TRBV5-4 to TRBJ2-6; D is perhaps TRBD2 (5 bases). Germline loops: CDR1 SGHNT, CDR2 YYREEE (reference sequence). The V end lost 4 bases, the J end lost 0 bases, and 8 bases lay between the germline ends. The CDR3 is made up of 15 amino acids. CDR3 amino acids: CASSLGSSGANVLTF. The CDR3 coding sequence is TGTGCCAGCAGCCTGGGGAGCTCTGGGGCCAACGTCCTGACTTTC. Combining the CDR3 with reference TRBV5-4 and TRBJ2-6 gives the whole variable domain ETGVTQSPTHLIKTRGQQVTLRCSSQSGHNTVSWYQQALGQGPQFIFQYYREEENGRGNFPPRFSGLQFPNYSSELNVNALELDDSALYLCASSLGSSGANVLTFGAGSRLTVL.

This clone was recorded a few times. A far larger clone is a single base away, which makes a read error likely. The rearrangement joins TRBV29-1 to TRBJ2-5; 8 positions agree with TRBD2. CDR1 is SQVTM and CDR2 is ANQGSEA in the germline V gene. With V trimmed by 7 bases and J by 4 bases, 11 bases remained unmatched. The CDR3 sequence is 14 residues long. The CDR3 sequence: CSARTSRSLETQYF. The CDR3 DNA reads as TGCAGCGCTCGGACTAGCAGGAGTCTAGAGACCCAGTACTTC.

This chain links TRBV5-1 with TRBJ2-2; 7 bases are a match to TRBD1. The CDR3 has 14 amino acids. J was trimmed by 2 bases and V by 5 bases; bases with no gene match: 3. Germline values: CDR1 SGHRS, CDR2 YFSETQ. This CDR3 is CASRGQANTGELFF. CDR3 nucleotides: TGCGCCAGCAGAGGACAGGCAAACACCGGGGAGCTGTTTTTT.

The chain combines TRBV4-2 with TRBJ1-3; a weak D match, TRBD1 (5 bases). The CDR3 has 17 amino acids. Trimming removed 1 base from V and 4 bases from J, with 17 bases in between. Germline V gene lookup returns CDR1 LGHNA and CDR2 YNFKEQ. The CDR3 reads CASSQVPTVGDGNTIYF. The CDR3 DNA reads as TGTGCCAGCAGCCAAGTCCCGACCGTAGGGGACGGAAACACCATATATTTT.

The CDR3 nucleotides read TGTGCCAGCAGTTTACACCGGGGGGCCGACACTGAAGCTTTCTTT. Protein: CASSLHRGADTEAFF. This sequence joins TRBV27 and TRBJ1-1; a possible D gene is TRBD1 (6 bases). The CDR3 has 15 residues. Trimming stripped 2 bases from V and 3 bases from J, with 13 bases between. The germline V gene encodes CDR1 MNHEY and CDR2 SMNVEV (reference sequence).

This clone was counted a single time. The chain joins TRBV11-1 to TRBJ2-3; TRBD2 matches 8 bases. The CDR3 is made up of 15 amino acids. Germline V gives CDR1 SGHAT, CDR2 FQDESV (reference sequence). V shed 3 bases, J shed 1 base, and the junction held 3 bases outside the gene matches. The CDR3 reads CASSFSGLGTDTQYF. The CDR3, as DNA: TGTGCCAGCAGCTTTTCGGGACTAGGCACAGATACGCAGTATTTT.

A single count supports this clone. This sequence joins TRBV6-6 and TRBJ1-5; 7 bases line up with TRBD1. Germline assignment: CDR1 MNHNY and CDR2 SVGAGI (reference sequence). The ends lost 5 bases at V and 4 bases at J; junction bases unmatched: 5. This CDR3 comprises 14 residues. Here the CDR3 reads CASSHGTDNQPQHF. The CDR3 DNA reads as TGTGCCAGCAGTCATGGGACAGATAATCAGCCCCAGCATTTT.

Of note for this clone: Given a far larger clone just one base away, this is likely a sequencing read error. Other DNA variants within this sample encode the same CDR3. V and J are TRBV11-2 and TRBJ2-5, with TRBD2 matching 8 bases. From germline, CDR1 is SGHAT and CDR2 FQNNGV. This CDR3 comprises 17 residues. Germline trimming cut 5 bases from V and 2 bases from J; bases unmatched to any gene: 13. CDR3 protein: CASSVAGFAGGQETQYF. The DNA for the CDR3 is TGTGCCAGCAGCGTGGCCGGGTTCGCGGGAGGACAAGAGACCCAGTACTTC.

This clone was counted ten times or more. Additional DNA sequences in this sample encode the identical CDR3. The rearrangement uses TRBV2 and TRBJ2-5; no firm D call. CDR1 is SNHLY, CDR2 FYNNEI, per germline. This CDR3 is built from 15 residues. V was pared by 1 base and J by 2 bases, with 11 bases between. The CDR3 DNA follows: TGTGCCAGCAGTGAAGTAGGGTTAGGGCAAGAGACCCAGTACTTC. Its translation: CASSEVGLGQETQYF.

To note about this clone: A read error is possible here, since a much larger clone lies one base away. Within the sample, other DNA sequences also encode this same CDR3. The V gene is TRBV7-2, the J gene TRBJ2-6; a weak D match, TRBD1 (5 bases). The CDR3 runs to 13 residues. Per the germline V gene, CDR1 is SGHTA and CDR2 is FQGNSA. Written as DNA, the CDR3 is TGTGCCAGCAGCCCACCTGGGGCCAACGTACTGACTTTC. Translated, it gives CASSPPGANVLTF.

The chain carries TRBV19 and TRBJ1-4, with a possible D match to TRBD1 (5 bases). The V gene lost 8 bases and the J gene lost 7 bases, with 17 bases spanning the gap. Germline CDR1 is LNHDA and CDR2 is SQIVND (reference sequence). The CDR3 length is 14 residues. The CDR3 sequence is CASSSAGDSEKLFF. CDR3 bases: TGTGCCAGTTCATCGGCGGGGGATAGTGAAAAACTGTTTTTT.

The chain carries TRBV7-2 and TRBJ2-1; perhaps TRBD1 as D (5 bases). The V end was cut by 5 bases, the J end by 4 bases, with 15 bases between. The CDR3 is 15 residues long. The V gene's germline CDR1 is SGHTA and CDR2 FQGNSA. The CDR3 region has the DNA TGTGCCAGCAGCCCCCAGGGCCACACATACAATGAGCAGTTCTTC. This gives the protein CASSPQGHTYNEQFF.